This T cell receptor (beta chain) was obtained from a study of blood T cells in healthy people across ages. This CDR3 spans 11 amino acids. Germline loops: CDR1 SQVTM, CDR2 ANQGSEA. Worth noting for this clonotype: Its antigen is not known.

Then a second PCR, running roughly 7 to 11 cycles, was carried out with a sample-barcoded 5' primer and a J-beta primer mix. From the 5' RACE reads, TCRdb called clonotypes with MiXCR, one entry per CDR3 protein. This sample yields approximately 1,700,000 distinct CDR3 sequences, of which 35% to 50% are seen a single time; roughly 24% belongs to the top ten. Samples each yielded at least 5 micrograms of total RNA. Broader study findings: Among T cells, TCR beta diversity per million cells dropped roughly linearly as age rose. Long-lived donors exceeded aged donors in naive CD4+ cells and diversity.

The chain couples TRBV29-1 to TRBJ2-5; D is unresolved. The J call is uncertain, as TRBJ2-7 better fits the DNA end. This sequence was found in a human donor in good health. Input material: blood. The CDR3 loop is CSAGLNYEQYF. CDR3 DNA sequence: TGCAGCGCTGGGCTCAACTACGAGCAGTACTTC.